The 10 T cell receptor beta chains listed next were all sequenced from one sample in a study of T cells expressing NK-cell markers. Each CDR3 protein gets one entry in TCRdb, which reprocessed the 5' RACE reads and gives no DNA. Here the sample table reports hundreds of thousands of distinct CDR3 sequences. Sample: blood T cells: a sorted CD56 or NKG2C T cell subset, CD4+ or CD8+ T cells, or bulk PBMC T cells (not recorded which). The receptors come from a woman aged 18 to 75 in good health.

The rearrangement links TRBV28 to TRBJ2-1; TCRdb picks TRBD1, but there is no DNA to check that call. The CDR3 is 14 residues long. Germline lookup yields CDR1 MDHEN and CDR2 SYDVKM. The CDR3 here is CASSLDTGKNEQFF.

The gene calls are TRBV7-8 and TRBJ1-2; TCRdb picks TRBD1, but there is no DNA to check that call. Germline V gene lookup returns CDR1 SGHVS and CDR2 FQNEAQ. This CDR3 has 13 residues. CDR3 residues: CASSLAVGAGYTF.

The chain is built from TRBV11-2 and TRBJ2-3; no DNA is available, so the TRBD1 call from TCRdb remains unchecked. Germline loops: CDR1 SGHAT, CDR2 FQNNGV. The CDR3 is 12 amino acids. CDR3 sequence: CASSRDTDTQYF.

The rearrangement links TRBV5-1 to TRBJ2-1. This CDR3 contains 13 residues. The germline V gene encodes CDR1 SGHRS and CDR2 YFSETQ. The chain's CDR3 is CASKQPLYNEQFF.

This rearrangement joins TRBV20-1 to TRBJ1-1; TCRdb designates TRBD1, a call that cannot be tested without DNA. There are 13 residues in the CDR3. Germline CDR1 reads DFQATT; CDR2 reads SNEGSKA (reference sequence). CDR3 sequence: CSARRRENTEAFF.

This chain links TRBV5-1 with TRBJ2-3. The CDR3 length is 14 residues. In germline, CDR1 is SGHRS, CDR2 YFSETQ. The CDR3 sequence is CASSLEPDTDTQYF. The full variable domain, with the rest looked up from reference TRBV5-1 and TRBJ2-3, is KAGVTQTPRYLIKTRGQQVTLSCSPISGHRSVSWYQQTPGQGLQFLFEYFSETQRNKGNFPGRFSGRQFSNSRSEMNVSTLELGDSALYLCASSLEPDTDTQYFGPGTRLTVL.

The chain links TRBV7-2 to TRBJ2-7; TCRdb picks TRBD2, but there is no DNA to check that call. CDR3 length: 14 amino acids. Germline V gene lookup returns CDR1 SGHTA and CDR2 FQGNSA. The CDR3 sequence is CASSLTSASYEQYF.

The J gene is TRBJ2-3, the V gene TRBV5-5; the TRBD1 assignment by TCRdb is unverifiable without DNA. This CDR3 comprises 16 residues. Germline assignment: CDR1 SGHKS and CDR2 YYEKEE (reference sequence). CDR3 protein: CASSSDRARSLDTQYF.

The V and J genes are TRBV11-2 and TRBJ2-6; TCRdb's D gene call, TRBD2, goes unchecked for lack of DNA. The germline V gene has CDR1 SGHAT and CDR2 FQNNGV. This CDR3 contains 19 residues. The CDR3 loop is CASSLYAGSKLSGANVLTF.

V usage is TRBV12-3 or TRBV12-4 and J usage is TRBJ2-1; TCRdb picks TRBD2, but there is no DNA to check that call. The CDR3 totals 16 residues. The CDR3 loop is CASSPPGLAGGNEQFF.